This TCR beta chain was observed in a study of blood T cell repertoires in COVID-19. In the source study's methods: For nucleated cells, counts were estimated from reference gene primer amplification. Sequenced by immunoSEQ multiplex PCR; TCRdb stores in-frame clones only, minus some. V, J and clone size derive from that table, while D and trimming were established from the DNA sequence. The sample records approximately 96,000 clones, approximately 90% being singletons. The germline V gene encodes CDR1 MNHNY and CDR2 SVGAGI (reference sequence). The CDR3 consists of 12 residues. Trimming stripped 6 bases from V and 6 bases from J, with 12 bases between.

This chain uses TRBV6-6 with TRBJ2-7; TRBD1 might be the D (6 bases). The receptor comes from a man aged 55 to 70 with acute or convalescent COVID-19. The specimen sequenced was peripheral blood. The CDR3 DNA reads TGTGCCAGCAGGCAGACAGGTAGCGAGCAGTACTTC. Its translation is CASRQTGSEQYF.